This record looks at one TCR beta chain sequence and its context. The data stem from a study of T cell responses to AZD1222 COVID-19 vaccine. Profiling relied on immunoSEQ multiplex PCR, and the TCRdb table lists in-frame clones only, not all of them. The profile covers about 85,000 clones, with less than 85% appearing a single time and more than 4% taken by the ten largest. Germline loops: CDR1 LNHDA, CDR2 SQIVND (reference sequence). The junction had 4 bases not matched to a gene; V was cut back by 6 bases and J by 4 bases. CDR3 size: 14 residues. The TCR comes from an adult who received the AZD1222 COVID-19 vaccine. Sequences were derived from peripheral blood, sampled 28 days after the second AZD1222 dose. The rearrangement joins TRBV19 to TRBJ1-5; 9 bases match TRBD1. CDR3 coding DNA: TGTGCCAGTAGCCCGGGACAGGGAAATCAGCCCCAGCATTTT. It encodes CASSPGQGNQPQHF.